Following are 16 T cell receptor beta chains from one sample sequenced in a study of T cells expressing NK-cell markers. TCRdb reprocessed the 5' RACE reads and keeps a single row for each CDR3 protein, giving no DNA. This listing includes 440,000 or so distinct CDR3 sequences. The sequencing sample was made of blood T cells: a sorted CD56 or NKG2C T cell subset, CD4+ or CD8+ T cells, or bulk PBMC T cells (not recorded which). Source of these receptors: a woman aged 18 to 75 in good health.

This chain connects TRBV11-3 to TRBJ2-7. This CDR3 region has 12 residues. Germline V gene lookup returns CDR1 SGHNT and CDR2 YENEEA. CDR3 residues: CASSSRTGEQYF.

V usage is TRBV2 and J usage is TRBJ2-5; TCRdb indicates TRBD2, and absent DNA this call remains unverified. There are 15 residues in the CDR3. CDR1 and CDR2 (germline): SNHLY, FYNNEI. CDR3 region: CASKNRLAGGETQYF.

The V and J genes are TRBV12-3 or TRBV12-4 and TRBJ2-1. CDR3 length equals 11 residues. CDR3 loop: CASSPVGEQFF.

This chain joins TRBV27 and TRBJ2-3; TCRdb picks TRBD2, but there is no DNA to check that call. There are 15 residues in the CDR3. Germline lookup yields CDR1 MNHEY and CDR2 SMNVEV (reference sequence). The CDR3 sequence is CASSRVGGPPDTQYF.

The V and J genes are TRBV7-2 and TRBJ1-3. This CDR3 has 15 residues. In germline, CDR1 is SGHTA, CDR2 FQGNSA. The CDR3 is CASSLRYYSGNTIYF.

This chain uses TRBV11-2 with TRBJ2-4; TCRdb outputs TRBD2, but without DNA this stays unchecked. Germline CDR1 and CDR2: SGHAT and FQNNGV. The CDR3 consists of 17 residues. The CDR3 region is CASSLGLAGGRENIQYF.

This rearrangement joins TRBV5-5 to TRBJ1-5; the D gene TCRdb calls, TRBD1, cannot be checked with no DNA. This CDR3 has 14 amino acids. CDR1 is SGHKS and CDR2 is YYEKEE in the germline V gene (reference sequence). The CDR3 is CASRTGTDNQPQHF.

CDR3 sequence: CASSESVWATGELFF. The rearrangement uses TRBV10-1 and TRBJ2-2. The CDR3 contains 15 residues. The germline V gene has CDR1 WNHNN and CDR2 SYGVQD (reference sequence).

The chain joins TRBV7-6 to TRBJ2-1; TCRdb returns TRBD1, unconfirmable since there is no DNA. The CDR3 spans 15 residues. The germline gives CDR1 SGHVS, CDR2 FNYEAQ. The CDR3 reads CASSSPGQGMNEQFF.

This chain uses TRBV7-2 with TRBJ2-6. CDR3 length equals 13 residues. The germline V gene has CDR1 SGHTA and CDR2 FQGNSA. The CDR3 reads CASSLPGANVLTF.

The chain links TRBV15 to TRBJ2-7; the TRBD2 assignment by TCRdb is unverifiable without DNA. The CDR3 sequence is 17 residues long. The germline V gene has CDR1 LNHNV and CDR2 YYDKDF (reference sequence). This CDR3 reads CATSRAGRRGPSYEQYF.

The chain carries TRBV20-1 and TRBJ2-1; no DNA is available, so the TRBD1 call from TCRdb remains unchecked. The V gene's germline CDR1 is DFQATT and CDR2 SNEGSKA (reference sequence). The CDR3 is 16 residues long. CDR3 in amino acids: CSARDHARTLYNEQFF.

This chain connects TRBV9 to TRBJ2-7; with no DNA, the TCRdb D assignment of TRBD2 cannot be verified. Germline V gives CDR1 SGDLS, CDR2 YYNGEE. The CDR3 runs 14 residues. CDR3 sequence: CASSRGGEGYEQYF.

The chain carries TRBV12-3 or TRBV12-4 and TRBJ2-1; TCRdb's D call, TRBD2, is unchecked because there is no DNA. The CDR3 consists of 16 residues. This CDR3 is CASSWTSGRAYNEQFF.

The V call is TRBV7-9, the J call TRBJ2-7; TCRdb's D call of TRBD1 is untestable without DNA. Germline assignment: CDR1 SEHNR and CDR2 FQNEAQ (reference sequence). The CDR3 loop spans 15 amino acids. The CDR3 sequence is CASSLYGQGAFEQYF.

The chain joins TRBV7-3 to TRBJ2-1; the TCRdb call, TRBD1, lacks DNA for checking. Germline CDR1 reads SGHTA; CDR2 reads FQGTGA. CDR3 length: 15 residues. CDR3 loop: CASSLTPGQYNEQFF. Full variable domain (outside the CDR3, taken from reference TRBV7-3 and TRBJ2-1): GAGVSQTPSNKVTEKGKYVELRCDPISGHTALYWYRQSLGQGPEFLIYFQGTGAADDSGLPNDRFFAVRPEGSVSTLKIQRTERGDSAVYLCASSLTPGQYNEQFFGPGTRLTVL.